This T cell receptor (beta chain) emerged from a study of regulatory T cells in long-lasting Graves disease. Looked up from germline, CDR1 is KGHDR and CDR2 is SFDVKD. The CDR3 is 13 residues long. Losses at the gene ends were 6 bases for V and 6 bases for J; bases not matched to a gene: 2. Noted time point: newly diagnosed GD, antithyroid drugs for less than 3 months. After RNA was extracted from PBMCs, the TCR library was made from it. The TCR beta library used iRepertoire HTBI primers with Arm-PCR amplification of CDR3. Each CDR3 protein is one row after TCRdb ran MiXCR on the multiplex PCR reads. The sample carries a few hundred thousand distinct CDR3 sequences, approximately 14% recorded once. The same specimen was also included in a second study, on T cells in Graves' hyperthyroidism and ophthalmopathy. That report adds: The HTBI set primed first-round TCR CDR3 RT-PCR.

The material was peripheral blood mononuclear cells (PBMCs), obtained at new diagnosis, from a patient treated with antithyroid drugs. The sequence derives from a woman aged 50 to 60 with Graves disease. The chain has TRBV24-1 and TRBJ1-2; 11 positions match TRBD1. CDR3 region: CATSWTGGDGYTF. The CDR3 nucleotides read TGTGCCACCAGTTGGACAGGGGGCGATGGCTACACCTTC.